This entry lists 8 T cell receptor beta chains sequenced from one sample in a study of blood T cell repertoires in COVID-19 (dated by TCRdb to the early 2020s). The protocol used for the library was the immunoSEQ multiplex PCR assay. Sourced from immuneACCESS, this table was stored by TCRdb with only in-frame sequences that have V and J called. A share of the clones is absent; for the studies checked, an unresolved V gene accounts for under half, and the remainder has no known explanation. The sample table lists tens of thousands of clones, around 90% of them with a count of one. About a sixth of the sample lies in the top ten. The specimen sequenced was peripheral blood. These receptors all stem from a man in his 70s with acute or convalescent COVID-19.

The V call is TRBV24-1, the J call TRBJ1-2; no reliable D call. The CDR3 spans 16 residues. CDR1 is KGHDR, CDR2 SFDVKD, per germline. V was shortened by 3 bases and J by 3 bases, with 16 bases between the two germline ends. In DNA, the CDR3 is TGTGCCACCAGTGATCCCTCAGGAGGTGTGGACTATGGCTACACCTTC. It is translated as CATSDPSGGVDYGYTF.

This clone was seen a single time. The genes are TRBV29-1 and TRBJ1-1, with 9 bases that match TRBD1. The CDR3 runs 14 residues. The junction had 3 bases not matched to a gene; V was cut back by 3 bases and J by 1 base. From germline, CDR1 is SQVTM and CDR2 ANQGSEA. DNA of the CDR3: TGCAGCGTTGACCTACAGGGGGCGAACACTGAAGCTTTCTTT. Its translation is CSVDLQGANTEAFF. Using reference TRBV29-1 and TRBJ1-1 for the parts outside the CDR3, the full variable domain is SAVISQKPSRDICQRGTSLTIQCQVDSQVTMMFWYRQQPGQSLTLIATANQGSEATYESGFVIDKFPISRPNLTFSTLTVSNMSPEDSSIYLCSVDLQGANTEAFFGQGTRLTVV.

The chain couples TRBV4-2 to TRBJ2-5, with 9 bases matching TRBD2. Germline V CDR1 and CDR2: LGHNA, YNFKEQ. This CDR3 spans 19 amino acids. V dropped 1 base and J dropped 4; count of bases not matched to a gene: 16. In DNA, the CDR3 is TGTGCCAGCAGCCAAGGCCTAGGACCGGCGGGAGGGAGGGGAGAGACCCAGTACTTC. It yields the protein CASSQGLGPAGGRGETQYF.

The chain employs TRBV18 and TRBJ2-5; maybe TRBD2 (6 bases). The CDR3 length is 15 residues. Trimming left V 3 bases short and J 0 bases short, with 11 bases between. Germline V lookup: CDR1 KGHSH, CDR2 LQKENI. The CDR3 DNA sequence: TGTGCCAGCTCACCTGACGGGGGAAACCAAGAGACCCAGTACTTC. It encodes CASSPDGGNQETQYF.

The J gene is TRBJ1-2, the V gene TRBV21-1. TRBV21-1 is described as a pseudogene. This CDR3 has 14 amino acids. As DNA, the CDR3 is TGTGCCAGCAGCACCCCGACTTGGGGGGGTGGCTACACCTTC. This encodes CASSTPTWGGGYTF.

This rearrangement joins TRBV11-1 to TRBJ2-1; 10 bases agree with TRBD1. Germline V gene data show CDR1 as SGHAT and CDR2 as FQDESV (reference sequence). The junction had 1 base not matched to a gene; V was cut back by 3 bases and J by 2 bases. The CDR3 totals 15 residues. Written as DNA, the CDR3 is TGTGCCAGCAGCTTCGACAGGGGGCCCTACAATGAGCAGTTCTTC. Its protein is CASSFDRGPYNEQFF.

The J gene is TRBJ1-2, the V gene TRBV3-1 (or the pseudogene TRBV3-2); D perhaps matches TRBD1 (5 bases). The V gene's germline CDR1 is LGHDT and CDR2 YNNKEL (reference sequence). The ends were cut back, 0 bases at V and 7 bases at J, with 9 bases in the middle. This CDR3 region has 13 residues. Here the CDR3 reads CASSQDQGGGYTF. The CDR3 DNA reads as TGTGCCAGCAGCCAAGATCAGGGTGGTGGCTACACCTTC.

The chain is built from TRBV7-2 and TRBJ1-1, with 9 bases fitting TRBD1. The CDR3 covers 16 residues. The germline V gene encodes CDR1 SGHTA and CDR2 FQGNSA. With V trimmed by 5 bases and J by 1 base, 8 bases remained unmatched. The chain's CDR3 is CASSKGQGSGNTEAFF. In nucleotides, the CDR3 is TGTGCCAGCAGCAAGGGACAGGGTAGTGGGAACACTGAAGCTTTCTTT.